The rows below give T cell receptor beta chains drawn from one sample of a study of early T cells in non-severe SARS-CoV-2 infection. TCRdb re-called the 5' RACE reads through MiXCR, storing one row per CDR3 protein. The table records 43,000 or so distinct CDR3 sequences, less than 8.5% of them present only once. Sequencing was carried out using whole blood. The receptors derive from an adult who was a healthcare worker with PCR-confirmed SARS-CoV-2 infection or an uninfected control (not recorded which). CDR3s include the opening cysteine and the closing phenylalanine or tryptophan. Each record gives: J gene, V gene, D gene, clone size, CDR3 DNA, CDR3 protein. A D gene is named only where the DNA matches it firmly. Some rows mark clone size as missing; the rest say once, few, many or name a class of expanded clone.

J gene: TRBJ2-1; V gene: TRBV6-5; D gene: TRBD2; clone size: many; CDR3 DNA: TGTGCCAGCAGTTACTCCTTGACTAGCGGGGGGCCGCCCGTTTACAATGAGCAGTTCTTC; CDR3 protein: CASSYSLTSGGPPVYNEQFF
J gene: TRBJ1-3; V gene: TRBV7-6; D gene: .; clone size: few; CDR3 DNA: TGTGCCAGCGGCGGGGACTACTCTGGAAACACCATATATTTT; CDR3 protein: CASGGDYSGNTIYF
J gene: TRBJ1-1; V gene: TRBV6-5; D gene: .; clone size: many; CDR3 DNA: TGTGCCAGCAGGGCTTCAGACAGACTGAACACTGAAGCTTTCTTT; CDR3 protein: CASRASDRLNTEAFF
J gene: TRBJ2-3; V gene: TRBV20-1; D gene: .; clone size: .; CDR3 DNA: TGCAGTGCTGGGCGAACCTCTAGCACAGATACGCAGTATTTT; CDR3 protein: CSAGRTSSTDTQYF
J gene: TRBJ2-1; V gene: TRBV23-1; D gene: TRBD1; clone size: .; CDR3 DNA: TGCGCCAGCAGTCAGATTTTATCGAGGGGGCCTAGCTCCTACAATGAGCAGTTCTTC; CDR3 protein: CASSQILSRGPSSYNEQFF
J gene: TRBJ2-7; V gene: TRBV7-9; D gene: TRBD1; clone size: few; CDR3 DNA: TGTGCCAGCAGCTCCTGGACAGGGGCCCACTCCTACGAGCAGTACTTC; CDR3 protein: CASSSWTGAHSYEQYF
J gene: TRBJ2-3; V gene: TRBV18; D gene: TRBD1; clone size: .; CDR3 DNA: TGTGCCAGCGGACAGGGGCGAACAGATACGCAGTATTTT; CDR3 protein: CASGQGRTDTQYF
J gene: TRBJ2-3; V gene: TRBV6-6; D gene: .; clone size: many; CDR3 DNA: TGTGCCAGCAGTTACCCCTCTCTAGCCGGTCCGACAGATACGCAGTATTTT; CDR3 protein: CASSYPSLAGPTDTQYF
J gene: TRBJ2-2; V gene: TRBV4-3; D gene: .; clone size: few; CDR3 DNA: TGCGCCAGCAGCCAAGTGAGAGGGACCGGGGAGCTGTTTTTT; CDR3 protein: CASSQVRGTGELFF
J gene: TRBJ2-5; V gene: TRBV10-3; D gene: .; clone size: .; CDR3 DNA: TGTGCCATCAGTGAGTCGGCGGCTCGAAAGGAGACCCAGTACTTC; CDR3 protein: CAISESAARKETQYF
J gene: TRBJ1-1; V gene: TRBV20-1; D gene: .; clone size: many; CDR3 DNA: TGCAGTGCTAGAGAGTTTGAGGGGAACACTGAAGCTTTCTTT; CDR3 protein: CSAREFEGNTEAFF
J gene: TRBJ1-4; V gene: TRBV6-5; D gene: .; clone size: few; CDR3 DNA: TGTGCCAGCAGTTACCGGGACCGTGAAAAACTGTTTTTT; CDR3 protein: CASSYRDREKLFF
J gene: TRBJ1-4; V gene: TRBV20-1; D gene: .; clone size: .; CDR3 DNA: TGCAGTGCTCCCGACTATGAAAAACTGTTTTTT; CDR3 protein: CSAPDYEKLFF
J gene: TRBJ1-2; V gene: TRBV30; D gene: .; clone size: few; CDR3 DNA: TGTGCCTGGTCAGAGGGAGGCTATGGCTACACCTTC; CDR3 protein: CAWSEGGYGYTF
J gene: TRBJ1-3; V gene: TRBV6-5; D gene: TRBD1; clone size: many; CDR3 DNA: TGTGCCAGCAGTTACTCTGAGGGGGCGGCCTCTGGAAACACCATATATTTT; CDR3 protein: CASSYSEGAASGNTIYF
J gene: TRBJ1-1; V gene: TRBV24-1; D gene: .; clone size: few; CDR3 DNA: TGTGCCACCAGTGATTCCCGAAATCTCTTGAACACTGAAGCTTTCTTT; CDR3 protein: CATSDSRNLLNTEAFF
J gene: TRBJ2-5; V gene: TRBV30; D gene: .; clone size: many; CDR3 DNA: TGTGCCTGGAGTGTAAAGGAGACCCAGTACTTC; CDR3 protein: CAWSVKETQYF
J gene: TRBJ1-6; V gene: TRBV28; D gene: .; clone size: .; CDR3 DNA: TGTGCCACTTCGGGTCCAGGGGAACCCCTCCACTTT; CDR3 protein: CATSGPGEPLHF
J gene: TRBJ2-3; V gene: TRBV30; D gene: TRBD2; clone size: few; CDR3 DNA: TGTGCCTCCCCCGGGGCTAGCGGGGGCTCGGATACGCAGTATTTT; CDR3 protein: CASPGASGGSDTQYF
J gene: TRBJ1-2; V gene: TRBV29-1; D gene: .; clone size: many; CDR3 DNA: TGCAGCGTTGAAGACAGGAATCGAGATGGCTACACCTTC; CDR3 protein: CSVEDRNRDGYTF
J gene: TRBJ2-2; V gene: TRBV6-1; D gene: TRBD2; clone size: many; CDR3 DNA: TGTGCCAGCAGTCCCAGACTAGCGGGGATGGACACCGGGGAGCTGTTTTTT; CDR3 protein: CASSPRLAGMDTGELFF
J gene: TRBJ1-3; V gene: TRBV7-6; D gene: TRBD1; clone size: few; CDR3 DNA: TGTGCCAGCAGCGCACAAGCGGGACAGGGTGCGGACACCATATATTTT; CDR3 protein: CASSAQAGQGADTIYF
J gene: TRBJ2-1; V gene: TRBV20-1; D gene: TRBD1; clone size: many; CDR3 DNA: TGCAGTGCTAGAGGGAACAGGGGATTCTACGACAATGAGCAGTTCTTC; CDR3 protein: CSARGNRGFYDNEQFF
J gene: TRBJ1-5; V gene: TRBV4-1; D gene: TRBD1; clone size: many; CDR3 DNA: TGCGCCAGCAGCCAAGAACCCCCGCGACAGGGAGCGGGCAATCAGCCCCAGCATTTT; CDR3 protein: CASSQEPPRQGAGNQPQHF
J gene: TRBJ2-3; V gene: TRBV20-1; D gene: TRBD2; clone size: few; CDR3 DNA: TGCAGTGCCCCGGGAGGGACTAGCGGGGGGCCATCTTTGGCAGATACGCAGTATTTT; CDR3 protein: CSAPGGTSGGPSLADTQYF
J gene: TRBJ2-5; V gene: TRBV12-3/TRBV12-4; D gene: .; clone size: .; CDR3 DNA: TGTGCCAGCTTTGGGGGCATCTCGGAGACCCAGTACTTC; CDR3 protein: CASFGGISETQYF
J gene: TRBJ2-1; V gene: TRBV4-3; D gene: TRBD2; clone size: few; CDR3 DNA: TGCGCCAGCAGCCCCCGGACTAGCGGGGGGGAAATCTACAATGAGCAGTTCTTC; CDR3 protein: CASSPRTSGGEIYNEQFF
J gene: TRBJ1-5; V gene: TRBV28; D gene: .; clone size: few; CDR3 DNA: TGTGCCAGCAGTAAGGGTCCTACGGGACATACCCAGCATTTT; CDR3 protein: CASSKGPTGHTQHF
J gene: TRBJ1-2; V gene: TRBV20-1; D gene: .; clone size: .; CDR3 DNA: TGCAGTGTCGGGGGACAACAAAACTATGGCTACACCTTC; CDR3 protein: CSVGGQQNYGYTF